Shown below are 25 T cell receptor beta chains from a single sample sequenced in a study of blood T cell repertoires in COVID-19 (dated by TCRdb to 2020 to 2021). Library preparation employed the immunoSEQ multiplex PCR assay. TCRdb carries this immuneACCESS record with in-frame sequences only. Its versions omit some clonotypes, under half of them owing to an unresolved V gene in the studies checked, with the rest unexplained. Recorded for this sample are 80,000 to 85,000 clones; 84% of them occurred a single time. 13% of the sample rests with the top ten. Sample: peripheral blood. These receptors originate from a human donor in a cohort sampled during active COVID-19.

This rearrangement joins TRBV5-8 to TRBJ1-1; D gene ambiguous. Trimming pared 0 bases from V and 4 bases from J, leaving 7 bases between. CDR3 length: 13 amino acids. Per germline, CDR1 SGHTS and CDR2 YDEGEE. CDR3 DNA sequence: TGTGCCAGCAGCTTGGCCAGGCCCACTGAAGCTTTCTTT. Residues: CASSLARPTEAFF.

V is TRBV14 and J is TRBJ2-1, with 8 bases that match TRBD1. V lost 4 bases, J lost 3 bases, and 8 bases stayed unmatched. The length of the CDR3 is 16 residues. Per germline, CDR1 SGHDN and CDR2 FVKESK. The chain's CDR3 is CASSPPTGGIYNEQFF. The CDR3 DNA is TGTGCCAGCAGCCCCCCCACAGGGGGGATCTACAATGAGCAGTTCTTC. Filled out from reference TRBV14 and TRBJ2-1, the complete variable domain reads EAGVTQFPSHSVIEKGQTVTLRCDPISGHDNLYWYRRVMGKEIKFLLHFVKESKQDESGMPNNRFLAERTGGTYSTLKVQPAELEDSGVYFCASSPPTGGIYNEQFFGPGTRLTVL.

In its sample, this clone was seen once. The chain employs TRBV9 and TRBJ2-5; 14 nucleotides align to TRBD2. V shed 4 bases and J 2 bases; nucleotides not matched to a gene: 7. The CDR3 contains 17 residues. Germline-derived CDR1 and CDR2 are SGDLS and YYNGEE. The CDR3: CASSTRTSGGPQETQYF. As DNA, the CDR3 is TGTGCCAGCAGCACTCGGACTAGCGGGGGGCCTCAAGAGACCCAGTACTTC.

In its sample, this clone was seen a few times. CDR3 in DNA: TGTGCCAGCCAACCCAGGGGGGGGGACAGGCGCTACAATGAGCAGTTCTTC. Encoded protein: CASQPRGGDRRYNEQFF. The chain has TRBV2 and TRBJ2-1; D is perhaps TRBD1 (8 bases). This CDR3 comprises 17 residues. CDR1 is SNHLY, CDR2 FYNNEI, per germline. V was pared by 8 bases and J by 3 bases, with 23 bases between.

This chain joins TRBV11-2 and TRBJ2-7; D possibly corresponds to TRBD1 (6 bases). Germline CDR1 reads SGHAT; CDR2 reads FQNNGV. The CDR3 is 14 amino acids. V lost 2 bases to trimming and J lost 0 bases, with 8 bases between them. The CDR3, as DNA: TGTGCCAGCAGCTTACAGGGGAACTCCTACGAGCAGTACTTC. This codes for CASSLQGNSYEQYF.

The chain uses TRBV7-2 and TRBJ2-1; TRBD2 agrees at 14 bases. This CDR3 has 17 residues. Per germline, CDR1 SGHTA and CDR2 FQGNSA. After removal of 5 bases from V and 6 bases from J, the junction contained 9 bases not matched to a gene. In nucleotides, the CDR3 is TGTGCCAGCAGCCCCCGGGGGACTAGCGGGGGTGGCAATGAGCAGTTCTTC. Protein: CASSPRGTSGGGNEQFF.

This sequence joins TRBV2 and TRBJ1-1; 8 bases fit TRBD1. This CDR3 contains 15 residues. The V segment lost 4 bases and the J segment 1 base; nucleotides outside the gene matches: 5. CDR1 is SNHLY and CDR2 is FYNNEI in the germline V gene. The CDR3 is CASSVDRVGNTEAFF. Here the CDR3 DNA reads TGTGCCAGCAGTGTGGACAGGGTGGGGAACACTGAAGCTTTCTTT. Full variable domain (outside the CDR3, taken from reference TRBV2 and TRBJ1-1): EPEVTQTPSHQVTQMGQEVILRCVPISNHLYFYWYRQILGQKVEFLVSFYNNEISEKSEIFDDQFSVERPDGSNFTLKIRSTKLEDSAMYFCASSVDRVGNTEAFFGQGTRLTVV.

CDR3 loop: CASSPRLLAGGTDTQYF. The DNA of the CDR3 is TGTGCCAGTAGTCCGCGACTCCTAGCGGGGGGAACAGATACGCAGTATTTT. This chain uses TRBV19 with TRBJ2-3, with 11 bases identical to TRBD2. V shed 5 bases, J shed 3 bases, and the junction held 10 bases outside the gene matches. The CDR3 has 17 amino acids. The germline gives CDR1 LNHDA, CDR2 SQIVND (reference sequence).

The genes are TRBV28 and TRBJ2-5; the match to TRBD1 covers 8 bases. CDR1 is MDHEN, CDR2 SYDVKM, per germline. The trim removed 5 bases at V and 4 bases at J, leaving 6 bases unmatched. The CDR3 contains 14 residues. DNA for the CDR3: TGTGCCAGCAGTCCCTGGACAGGGAGAGAGACCCAGTACTTC. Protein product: CASSPWTGRETQYF.

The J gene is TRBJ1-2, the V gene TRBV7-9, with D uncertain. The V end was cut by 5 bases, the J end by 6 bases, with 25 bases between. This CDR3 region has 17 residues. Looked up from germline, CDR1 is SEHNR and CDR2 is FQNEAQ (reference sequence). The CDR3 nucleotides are TGTGCCAGCAGCCAGACCGTTCATGGAGGGAAATACGATGGCTACACCTTC. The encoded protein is CASSQTVHGGKYDGYTF. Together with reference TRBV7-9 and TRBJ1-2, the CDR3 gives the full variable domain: DTGVSQNPRHKITKRGQNVTFRCDPISEHNRLYWYRQTLGQGPEFLTYFQNEAQLEKSRLLSDRFSAERPKGSFSTLEIQRTEQGDSAMYLCASSQTVHGGKYDGYTFGSGTRLTVV.

The DNA for the CDR3 is TGTGCCAGCAGCTTAGTAGTGGGGTACGGGATTAATCGCTACGAGCAGTACTTC. It encodes CASSLVVGYGINRYEQYF. The chain combines TRBV7-9 with TRBJ2-7, with D tentatively TRBD2 (5 bases). Trimming took 1 base from V and 3 from J, leaving 22 bases between them. There are 18 residues in the CDR3. Per the germline V gene, CDR1 is SEHNR and CDR2 is FQNEAQ (reference sequence).

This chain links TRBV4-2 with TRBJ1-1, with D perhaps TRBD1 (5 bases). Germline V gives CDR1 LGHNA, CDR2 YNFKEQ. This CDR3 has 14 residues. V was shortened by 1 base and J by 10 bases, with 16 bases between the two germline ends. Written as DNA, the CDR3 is TGTGCCAGCAGCCAAGTGGGCAGGGTGGATGCAGCTTTCTTT. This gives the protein CASSQVGRVDAAFF.

CDR3 loop: CASTLGTGWSYEQYF. The CDR3 DNA sequence: TGTGCCAGCACCCTGGGGACAGGGTGGTCCTACGAGCAGTACTTC. The rearrangement joins TRBV11-1 to TRBJ2-7; TRBD1 agrees at 9 bases. This CDR3 region has 15 residues. V was clipped by 7 bases and J by 1 base; unmatched bases: 8. CDR1 SGHAT and CDR2 FQDESV come from the germline V gene (reference sequence). Combining the CDR3 with reference TRBV11-1 and TRBJ2-7 gives the whole variable domain EAEVAQSPRYKITEKSQAVAFWCDPISGHATLYWYRQILGQGPELLVQFQDESVVDDSQLPKDRFSAERLKGVDSTLKIQPAELGDSAMYLCASTLGTGWSYEQYFGPGTRLTVT.

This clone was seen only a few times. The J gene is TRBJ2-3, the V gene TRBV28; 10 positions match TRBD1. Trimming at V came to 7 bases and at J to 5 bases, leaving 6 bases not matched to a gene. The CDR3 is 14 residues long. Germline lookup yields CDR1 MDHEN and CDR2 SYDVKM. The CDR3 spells CASTRQGALDTQYF. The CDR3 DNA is TGTGCCAGCACCCGACAGGGGGCTTTAGATACGCAGTATTTT.

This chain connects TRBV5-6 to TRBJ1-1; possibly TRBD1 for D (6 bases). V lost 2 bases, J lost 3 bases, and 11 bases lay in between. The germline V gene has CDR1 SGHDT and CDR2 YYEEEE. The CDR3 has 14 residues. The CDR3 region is CASSFGGADTEAFF. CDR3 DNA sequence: TGTGCCAGCAGCTTTGGGGGCGCGGACACTGAAGCTTTCTTT.

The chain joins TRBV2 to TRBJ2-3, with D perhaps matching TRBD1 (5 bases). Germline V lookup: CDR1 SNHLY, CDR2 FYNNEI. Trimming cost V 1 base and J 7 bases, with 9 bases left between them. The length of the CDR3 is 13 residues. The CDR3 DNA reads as TGTGCCAGCAGTGAAGTAGGGGTCTATACGCAGTATTTT. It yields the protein CASSEVGVYTQYF.

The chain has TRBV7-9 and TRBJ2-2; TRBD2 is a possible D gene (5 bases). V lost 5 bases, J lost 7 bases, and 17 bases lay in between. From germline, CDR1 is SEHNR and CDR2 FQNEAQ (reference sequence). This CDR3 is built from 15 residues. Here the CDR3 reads CASSRRGQAGGELFF. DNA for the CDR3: TGTGCCAGCAGCCGCCGAGGGCAGGCGGGCGGGGAGCTGTTTTTT. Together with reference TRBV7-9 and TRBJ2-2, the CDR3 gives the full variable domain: DTGVSQNPRHKITKRGQNVTFRCDPISEHNRLYWYRQTLGQGPEFLTYFQNEAQLEKSRLLSDRFSAERPKGSFSTLEIQRTEQGDSAMYLCASSRRGQAGGELFFGEGSRLTVL.

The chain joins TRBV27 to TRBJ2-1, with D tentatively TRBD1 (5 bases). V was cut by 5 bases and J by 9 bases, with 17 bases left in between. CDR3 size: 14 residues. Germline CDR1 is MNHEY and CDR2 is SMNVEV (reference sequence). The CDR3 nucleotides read TGTGCCAGCAGTCCAACCAGAAATAGGGGTGAGCAGTTCTTC. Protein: CASSPTRNRGEQFF.

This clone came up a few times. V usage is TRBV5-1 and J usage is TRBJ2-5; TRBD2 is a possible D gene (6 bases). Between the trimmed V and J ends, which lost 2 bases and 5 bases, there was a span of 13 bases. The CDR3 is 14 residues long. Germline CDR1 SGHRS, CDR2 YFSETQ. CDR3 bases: TGCGCCAGCAGCTTCGGCGGAGGGATGGAGACCCAGTACTTC. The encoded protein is CASSFGGGMETQYF.

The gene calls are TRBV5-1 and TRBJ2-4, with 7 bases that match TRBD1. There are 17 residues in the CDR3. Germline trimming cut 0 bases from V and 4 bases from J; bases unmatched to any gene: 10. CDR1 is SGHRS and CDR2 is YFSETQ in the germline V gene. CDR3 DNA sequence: TGCGCCAGCAGCTTGGCCGGACAGGCCGGCCAAAAAAACATTCAGTACTTC. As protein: CASSLAGQAGQKNIQYF.

The CDR3 loop reads CASSFTGTTWANVLTF. The CDR3, as DNA: TGCGCCAGCAGCTTTACCGGGACAACCTGGGCCAACGTCCTGACTTTC. The chain employs TRBV5-1 and TRBJ2-6; the D gene is possibly TRBD1 (6 bases). Germline lookup yields CDR1 SGHRS and CDR2 YFSETQ. The CDR3 sequence is 16 residues long. V lost 2 bases and J 5 bases, leaving 14 bases between the germline ends.

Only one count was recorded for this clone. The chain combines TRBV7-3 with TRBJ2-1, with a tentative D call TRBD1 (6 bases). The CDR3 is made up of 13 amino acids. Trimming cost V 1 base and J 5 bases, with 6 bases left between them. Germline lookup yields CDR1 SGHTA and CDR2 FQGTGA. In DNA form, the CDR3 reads TGTGCCAGCAGCTTAAACAGGGACAATGAGCAGTTCTTC. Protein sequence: CASSLNRDNEQFF. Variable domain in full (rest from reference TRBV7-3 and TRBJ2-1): GAGVSQTPSNKVTEKGKYVELRCDPISGHTALYWYRQSLGQGPEFLIYFQGTGAADDSGLPNDRFFAVRPEGSVSTLKIQRTERGDSAVYLCASSLNRDNEQFFGPGTRLTVL.

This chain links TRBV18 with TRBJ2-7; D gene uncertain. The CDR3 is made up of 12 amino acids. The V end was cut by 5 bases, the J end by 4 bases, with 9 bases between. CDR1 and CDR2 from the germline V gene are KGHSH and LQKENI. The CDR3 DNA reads TGTGCCAGCTCAGGAACGGGTTACGAGCAGTACTTC. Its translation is CASSGTGYEQYF.

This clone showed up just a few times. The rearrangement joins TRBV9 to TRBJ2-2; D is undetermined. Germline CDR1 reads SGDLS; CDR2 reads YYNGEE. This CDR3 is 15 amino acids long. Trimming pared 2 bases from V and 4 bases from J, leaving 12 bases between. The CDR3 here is CASSVEPAGTGELFF. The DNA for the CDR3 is TGTGCCAGCAGCGTGGAGCCAGCCGGCACCGGGGAGCTGTTTTTT. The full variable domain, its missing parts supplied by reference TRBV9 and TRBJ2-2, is DSGVTQTPKHLITATGQRVTLRCSPRSGDLSVYWYQQSLDQGLQFLIQYYNGEERAKGNILERFSAQQFPDLHSELNLSSLELGDSALYFCASSVEPAGTGELFFGEGSRLTVL.

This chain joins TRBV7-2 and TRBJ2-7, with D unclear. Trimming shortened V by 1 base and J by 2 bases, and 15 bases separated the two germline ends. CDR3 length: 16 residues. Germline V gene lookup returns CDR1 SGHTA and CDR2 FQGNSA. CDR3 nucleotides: TGTGCCAGCAGCTTAGTAGCTCTACCCCGTACCTACGAGCAGTACTTC. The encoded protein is CASSLVALPRTYEQYF.